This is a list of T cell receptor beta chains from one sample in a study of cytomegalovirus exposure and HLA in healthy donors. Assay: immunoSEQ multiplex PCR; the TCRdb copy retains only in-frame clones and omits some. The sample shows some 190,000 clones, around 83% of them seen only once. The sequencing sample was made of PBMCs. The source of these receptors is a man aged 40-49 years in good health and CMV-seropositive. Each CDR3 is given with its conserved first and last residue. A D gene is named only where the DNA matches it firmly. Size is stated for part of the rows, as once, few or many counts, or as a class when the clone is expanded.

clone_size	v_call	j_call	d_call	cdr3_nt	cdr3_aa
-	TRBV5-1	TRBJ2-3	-	TGCGCCAGCAGCCCGCCCGCGAGGCGGCCCACAGATACGCAGTATTTT	CASSPPARRPTDTQYF
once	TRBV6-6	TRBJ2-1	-	TGTGCCAGCCGTACTATGATGTCGGTAAATGAGCAGTTCTTC	CASRTMMSVNEQFF
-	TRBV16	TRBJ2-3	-	TGTGCCAGCAGCCAATCCATCGACAGTGGCGATACGCAGTATTTT	CASSQSIDSGDTQYF
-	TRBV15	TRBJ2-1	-	TGTGCCACCATCCAGTCGGCAGGTGAGCAGTTCTTC	CATIQSAGEQFF
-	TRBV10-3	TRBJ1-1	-	TGTGCCATCAGTTCCGACACGAACACTGAAGCTTTCTTT	CAISSDTNTEAFF
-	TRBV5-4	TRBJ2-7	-	TGTGCCAGCAGCCTAGTCCCCTACGAGCAGTACTTC	CASSLVPYEQYF
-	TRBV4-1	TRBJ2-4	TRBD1	TGCGCCAGCAGCCAAGGGCCACAGGGGGCGATGGAAAACATTCAGTACTTC	CASSQGPQGAMENIQYF
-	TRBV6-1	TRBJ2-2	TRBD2	TGTGCCAGCAGGGTTATAGCGGGAGGGTCCGGGGAGCTGTTTTTT	CASRVIAGGSGELFF
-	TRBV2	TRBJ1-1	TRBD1	TGTGCCAGCAGCGGGACAGATAGCACTGAAGCTTTCTTT	CASSGTDSTEAFF
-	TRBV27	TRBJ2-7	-	TGTGCCAGCAGTTTAGGGGCGCGGGGATCGGTTTACGAGCAGTACTTC	CASSLGARGSVYEQYF
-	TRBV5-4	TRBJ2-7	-	TGTGCCAGCAGCAGGGCGAGAGGGGGGGGTAACTACGAGCAGTACTTC	CASSRARGGGNYEQYF
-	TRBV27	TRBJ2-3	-	TGTGCCAGCAGTGTTTGGATGCGGGATACGCAGTATTTT	CASSVWMRDTQYF
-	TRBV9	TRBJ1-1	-	TGTGCCAGCAGCTTTCAGGGCCAAGACACTGAAGCTTTCTTT	CASSFQGQDTEAFF
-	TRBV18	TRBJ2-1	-	TGTGCCAGCTCACCACGGATGGAGAACAATGAGCAGTTCTTC	CASSPRMENNEQFF
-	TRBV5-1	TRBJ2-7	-	TGCGCCAGCAGCTCCGCACTGGGCGGGTCCCCCGGGGGGCAGTACTTC	CASSSALGGSPGGQYF
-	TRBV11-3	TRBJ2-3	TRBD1	TGTGCCAGCAGCTCAGGGACAGGGTTCACAGATACGCAGTATTTT	CASSSGTGFTDTQYF
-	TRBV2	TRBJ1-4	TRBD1	TGTGCCAGCAGTGAGGACAGGGCCCCTGAAAAACTGTTTTTT	CASSEDRAPEKLFF
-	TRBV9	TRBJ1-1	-	TGTGCCAGCAGCGTTGGGCCGAACACTGAAGCTTTCTTT	CASSVGPNTEAFF
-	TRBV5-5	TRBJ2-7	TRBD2	TGTGCCAGCAGCTTGGGACTAGCGGGACTCTACGAGCAGTACTTC	CASSLGLAGLYEQYF
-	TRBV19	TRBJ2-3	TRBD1	TGTGCCAGTAGTATAAGAGGGGGCGGCACAGATACGCAGTATTTT	CASSIRGGGTDTQYF
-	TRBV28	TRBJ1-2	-	TGTGCCAGCAGTGTCGGGGGGACTAACTATGGCTACACCTTC	CASSVGGTNYGYTF
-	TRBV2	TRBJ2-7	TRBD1	TGTGCCAGCACCGGACAGGGGACCCTAACCTACGAGCAGTACTTC	CASTGQGTLTYEQYF
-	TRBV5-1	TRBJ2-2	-	TGCGCCAGCAGCTTGGTACAGGACACCGGGGAGCTGTTTTTT	CASSLVQDTGELFF
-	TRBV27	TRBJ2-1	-	TGTGCCAGCAGTTTTAGCCCCTCCTACAATGAGCAGTTCTTC	CASSFSPSYNEQFF
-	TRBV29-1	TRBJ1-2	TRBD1	TGCAGCGTGCGACAGGGCTCCAACTATGGCTACACCTTC	CSVRQGSNYGYTF
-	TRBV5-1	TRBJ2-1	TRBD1	TGCGCCAGCAGCTTGATGGCAGGGGGCGGCGATGAGCAGTTCTTC	CASSLMAGGGDEQFF
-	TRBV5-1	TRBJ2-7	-	TGCGCCAGCAGCTTGGGTGGCGCGGTGGGTTCCGAGCAGTACTTC	CASSLGGAVGSEQYF
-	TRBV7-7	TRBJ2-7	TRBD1	TGTGCTAGCAGCCCGGGGACAGGAACCTTGCACGAGCAGTACTTC	CASSPGTGTLHEQYF
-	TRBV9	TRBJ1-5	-	TGTGCCAGCAGCGTGGCAGGGGCCGGCAATCAGCCCCAGCATTTT	CASSVAGAGNQPQHF
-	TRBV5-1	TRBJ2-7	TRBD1	TGCGCCAGCAGCTCTTCCGGGACAGCCCCCTACGAGCAGTACTTC	CASSSSGTAPYEQYF
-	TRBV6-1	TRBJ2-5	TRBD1	TGTGCCAGCAAAAACAGGGGTACGGAGACCCAGTACTTC	CASKNRGTETQYF
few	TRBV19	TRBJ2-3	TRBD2	TGTGCCAGTAGTTCCTCCGGACTAGCGGGAGTAAGCACAGATACGCAGTATTTT	CASSSSGLAGVSTDTQYF
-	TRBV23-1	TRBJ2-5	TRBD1	TGCGCCAGCAGTATAAAGGACAGGCCTGTAAAAGAGACCCAGTACTTC	CASSIKDRPVKETQYF
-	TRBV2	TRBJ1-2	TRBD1	TGTGCCAGCAGAGTTCCGGGACAGGGGGCTGGCTACACCTTC	CASRVPGQGAGYTF
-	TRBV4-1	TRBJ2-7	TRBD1	TGCGCCAGCAGCCAAACTATTTTTCCCGGGACAGGGGGCTCCTACGAGCAGTACTTC	CASSQTIFPGTGGSYEQYF
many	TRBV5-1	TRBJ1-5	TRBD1	TGCGCCAGCAGCCCCGGACAGGCTTCCAATCAGCCCCAGCATTTT	CASSPGQASNQPQHF
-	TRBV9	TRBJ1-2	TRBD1	TGTGCCAGCAGCTCCCACCCAACCGCGGGACAGAGGAACTATGGCTACACCTTC	CASSSHPTAGQRNYGYTF
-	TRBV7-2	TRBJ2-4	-	TGTGCCAGCAGCCCCCGGGAGTACAAAAACAGTCAGTACTTC	CASSPREYKNSQYF
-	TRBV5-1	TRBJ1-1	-	TGCGCCAGCAGCTTGACCAGGGCGAACACTGAAGCTTTCTTT	CASSLTRANTEAFF
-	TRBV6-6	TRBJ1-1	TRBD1	TGTGCCAGCAGTTACGAGGGGGCGAACACTGAAGCTTTCTTT	CASSYEGANTEAFF
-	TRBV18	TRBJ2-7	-	TGTGCCAGCTCACCGCGGCAGGGGGGTTACGAGCAGTACTTC	CASSPRQGGYEQYF
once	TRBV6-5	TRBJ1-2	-	TGTGCCAGCAGTCTTGACAGGAGTAACTATGGCTACACCTTC	CASSLDRSNYGYTF
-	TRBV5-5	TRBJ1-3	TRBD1	TGTGCCAGCAGCCTCGGGACAGGCGGGTCTGGAAACACCATATATTTT	CASSLGTGGSGNTIYF
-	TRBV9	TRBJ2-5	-	TGTGCCAGCAGCGTATCCGGGGTCCCCAGAGAGACCCAGTACTTC	CASSVSGVPRETQYF